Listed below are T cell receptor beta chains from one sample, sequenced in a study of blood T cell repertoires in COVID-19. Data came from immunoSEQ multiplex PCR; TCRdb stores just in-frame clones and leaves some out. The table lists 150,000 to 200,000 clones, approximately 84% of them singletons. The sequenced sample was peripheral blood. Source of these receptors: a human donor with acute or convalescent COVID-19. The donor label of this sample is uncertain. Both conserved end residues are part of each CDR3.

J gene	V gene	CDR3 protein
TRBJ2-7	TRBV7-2	CASSPSGGSFSYEQYF
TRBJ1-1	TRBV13	CASSSTSSMNTEAFF
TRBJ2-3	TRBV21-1	CASSIWTSGDSTDTQYF
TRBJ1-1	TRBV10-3	CASHSVQENTEAFF
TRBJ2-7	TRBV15	CATSSRLAGYPIGEQYF
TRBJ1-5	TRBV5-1	CASSLRQVVRNQPQHF
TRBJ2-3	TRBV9	CASSVVGGPSADTQYF
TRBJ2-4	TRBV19	CASAREGRSKNIQYF
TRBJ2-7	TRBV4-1	CASSQISGVAYEQYF
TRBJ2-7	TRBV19	CASSLDLSYEQYF
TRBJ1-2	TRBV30	CAWTLRGLDGYTF
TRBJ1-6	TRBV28	CASRTLAGGGNSPLHF
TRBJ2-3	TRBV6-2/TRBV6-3	CASSYERGGGTDTQYF
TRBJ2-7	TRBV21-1	CASSKGGGRSYEQYF
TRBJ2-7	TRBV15	CATSRDSGVLNEQYF
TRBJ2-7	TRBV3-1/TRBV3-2	CASSQGQVTEQYF
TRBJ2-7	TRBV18	CASSPPRTTYEQYF
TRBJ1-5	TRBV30	CAWPRQGQDQPQHF
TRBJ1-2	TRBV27	CASSLRGPGTGANYGYTF
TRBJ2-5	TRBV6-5	CASSWTGLETQYF
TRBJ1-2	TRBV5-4	CASSLGGPRAGYTF
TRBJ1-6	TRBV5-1	CASSNGQGGSPLHF
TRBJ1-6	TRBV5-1	CASSLEGTAINSPLHF
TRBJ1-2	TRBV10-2	CASSAVTGNYGYTF